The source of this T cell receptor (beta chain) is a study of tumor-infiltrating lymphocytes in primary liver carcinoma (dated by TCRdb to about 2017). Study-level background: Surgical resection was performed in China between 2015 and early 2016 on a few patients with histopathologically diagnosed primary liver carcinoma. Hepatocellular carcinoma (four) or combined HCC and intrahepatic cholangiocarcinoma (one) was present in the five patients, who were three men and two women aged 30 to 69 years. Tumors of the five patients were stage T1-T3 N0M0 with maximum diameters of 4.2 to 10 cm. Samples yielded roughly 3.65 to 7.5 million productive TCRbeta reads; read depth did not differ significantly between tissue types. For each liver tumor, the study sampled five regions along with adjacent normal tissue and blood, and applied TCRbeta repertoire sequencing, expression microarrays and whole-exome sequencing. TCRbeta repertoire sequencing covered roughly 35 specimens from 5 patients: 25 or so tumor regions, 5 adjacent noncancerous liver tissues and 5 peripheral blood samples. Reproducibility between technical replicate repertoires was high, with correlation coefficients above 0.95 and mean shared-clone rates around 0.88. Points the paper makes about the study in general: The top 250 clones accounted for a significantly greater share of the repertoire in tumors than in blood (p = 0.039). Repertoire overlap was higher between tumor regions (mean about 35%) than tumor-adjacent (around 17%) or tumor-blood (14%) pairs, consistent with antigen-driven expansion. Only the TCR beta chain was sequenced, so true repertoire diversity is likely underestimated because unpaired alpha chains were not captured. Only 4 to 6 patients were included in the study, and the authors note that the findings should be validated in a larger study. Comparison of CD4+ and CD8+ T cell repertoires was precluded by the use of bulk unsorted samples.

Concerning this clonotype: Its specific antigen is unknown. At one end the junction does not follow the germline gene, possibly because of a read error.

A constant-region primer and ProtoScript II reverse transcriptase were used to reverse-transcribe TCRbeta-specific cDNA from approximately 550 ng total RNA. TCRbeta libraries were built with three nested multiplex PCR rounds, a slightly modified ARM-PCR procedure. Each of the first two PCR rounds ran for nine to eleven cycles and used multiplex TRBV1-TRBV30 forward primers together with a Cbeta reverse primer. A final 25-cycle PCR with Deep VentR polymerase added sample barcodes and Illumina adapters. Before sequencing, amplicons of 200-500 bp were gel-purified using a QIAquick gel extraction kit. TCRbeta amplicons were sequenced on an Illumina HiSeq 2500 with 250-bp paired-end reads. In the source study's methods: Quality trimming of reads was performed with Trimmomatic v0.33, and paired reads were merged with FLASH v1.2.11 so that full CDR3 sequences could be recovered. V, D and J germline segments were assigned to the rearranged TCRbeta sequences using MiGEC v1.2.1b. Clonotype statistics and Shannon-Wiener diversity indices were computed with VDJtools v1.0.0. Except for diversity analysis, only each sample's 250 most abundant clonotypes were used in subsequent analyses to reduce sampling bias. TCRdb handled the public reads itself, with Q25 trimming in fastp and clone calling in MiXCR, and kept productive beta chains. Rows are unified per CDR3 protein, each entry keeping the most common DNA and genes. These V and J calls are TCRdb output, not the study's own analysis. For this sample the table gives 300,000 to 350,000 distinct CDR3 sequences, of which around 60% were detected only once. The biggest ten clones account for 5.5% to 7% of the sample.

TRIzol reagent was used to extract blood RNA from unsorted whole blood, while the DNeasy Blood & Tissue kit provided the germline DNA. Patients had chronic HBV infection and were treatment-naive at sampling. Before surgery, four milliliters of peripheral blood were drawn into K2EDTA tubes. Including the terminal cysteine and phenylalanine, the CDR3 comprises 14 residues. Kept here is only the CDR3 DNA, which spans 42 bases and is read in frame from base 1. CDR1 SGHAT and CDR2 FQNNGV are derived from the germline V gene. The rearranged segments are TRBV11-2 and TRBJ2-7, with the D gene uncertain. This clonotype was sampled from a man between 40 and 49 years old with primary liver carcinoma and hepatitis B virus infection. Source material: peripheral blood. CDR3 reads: CASSLCDGYYEKYF. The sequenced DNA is TGTGCCAGCAGCTTATGTGACGGTTACTACGAGAAGTACTTT.